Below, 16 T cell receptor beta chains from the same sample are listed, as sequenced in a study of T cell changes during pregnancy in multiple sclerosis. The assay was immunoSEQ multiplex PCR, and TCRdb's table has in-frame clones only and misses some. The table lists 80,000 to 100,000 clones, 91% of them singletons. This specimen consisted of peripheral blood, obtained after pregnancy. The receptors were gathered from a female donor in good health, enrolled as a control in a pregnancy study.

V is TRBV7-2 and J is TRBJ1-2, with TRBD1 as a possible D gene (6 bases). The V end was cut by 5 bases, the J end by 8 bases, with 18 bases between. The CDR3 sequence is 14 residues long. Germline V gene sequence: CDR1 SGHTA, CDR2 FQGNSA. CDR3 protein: CASSPGQWLWGYTF. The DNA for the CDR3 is TGTGCCAGCAGCCCTGGACAGTGGCTATGGGGCTACACCTTC.

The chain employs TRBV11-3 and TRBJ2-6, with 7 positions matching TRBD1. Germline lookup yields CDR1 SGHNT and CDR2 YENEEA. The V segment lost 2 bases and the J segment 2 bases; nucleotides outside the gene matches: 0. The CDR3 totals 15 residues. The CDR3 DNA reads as TGTGCCAGCAGCTTAACAGGGGCTGGGGCCAACGTCCTGACTTTC. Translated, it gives CASSLTGAGANVLTF.

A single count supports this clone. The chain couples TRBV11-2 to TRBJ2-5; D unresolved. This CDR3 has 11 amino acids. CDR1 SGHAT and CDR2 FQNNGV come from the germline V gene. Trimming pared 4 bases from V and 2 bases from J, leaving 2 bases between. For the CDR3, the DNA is TGTGCCAGCAGCTCTCAAGAGACCCAGTACTTC. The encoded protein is CASSSQETQYF.

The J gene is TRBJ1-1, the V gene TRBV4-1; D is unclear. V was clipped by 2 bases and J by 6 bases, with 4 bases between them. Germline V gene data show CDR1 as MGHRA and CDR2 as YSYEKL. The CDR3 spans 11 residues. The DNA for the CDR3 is TGCGCCAGCAGCCAATGGCCTGAAGCTTTCTTT. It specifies CASSQWPEAFF.

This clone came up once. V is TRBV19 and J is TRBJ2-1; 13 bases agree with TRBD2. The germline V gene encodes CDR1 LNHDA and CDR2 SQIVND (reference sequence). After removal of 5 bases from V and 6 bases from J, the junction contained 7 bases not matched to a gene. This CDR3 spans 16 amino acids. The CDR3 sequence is CASSGILAGGPNEQFF. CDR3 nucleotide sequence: TGTGCCAGTAGTGGAATACTAGCGGGGGGGCCCAATGAGCAGTTCTTC. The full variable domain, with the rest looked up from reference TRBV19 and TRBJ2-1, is DGGITQSPKYLFRKEGQNVTLSCEQNLNHDAMYWYRQDPGQGLRLIYYSQIVNDFQKGDIAEGYSVSREKKESFPLTVTSAQKNPTAFYLCASSGILAGGPNEQFFGPGTRLTVL.

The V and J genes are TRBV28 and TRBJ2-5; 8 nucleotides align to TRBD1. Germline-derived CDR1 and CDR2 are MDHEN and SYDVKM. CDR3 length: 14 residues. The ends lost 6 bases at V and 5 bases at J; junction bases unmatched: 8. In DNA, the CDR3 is TGTGCCAGCAGCCACGGACAGGGTGTGGAGACCCAGTACTTC. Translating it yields CASSHGQGVETQYF.

As DNA, the CDR3 is TGCGCCACCAAGAGGACTCCCAACTACGAGCAGTACTTC. This encodes CATKRTPNYEQYF. The gene calls are TRBV5-1 and TRBJ2-7; D perhaps matches TRBD2 (5 bases). V was trimmed by 9 bases and J by 3 bases, leaving 16 bases between them. Per germline, CDR1 SGHRS and CDR2 YFSETQ. CDR3 length: 13 amino acids. Complete variable domain (other parts from reference TRBV5-1 and TRBJ2-7): KAGVTQTPRYLIKTRGQQVTLSCSPISGHRSVSWYQQTPGQGLQFLFEYFSETQRNKGNFPGRFSGRQFSNSRSEMNVSTLELGDSALYLCATKRTPNYEQYFGPGTRLTVT.

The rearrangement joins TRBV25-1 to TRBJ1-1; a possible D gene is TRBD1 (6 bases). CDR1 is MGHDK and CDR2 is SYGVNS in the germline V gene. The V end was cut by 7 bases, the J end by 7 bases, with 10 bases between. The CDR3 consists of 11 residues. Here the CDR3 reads CASKFRGEAFF. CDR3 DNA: TGTGCCAGCAAGTTCAGGGGTGAAGCTTTCTTT.

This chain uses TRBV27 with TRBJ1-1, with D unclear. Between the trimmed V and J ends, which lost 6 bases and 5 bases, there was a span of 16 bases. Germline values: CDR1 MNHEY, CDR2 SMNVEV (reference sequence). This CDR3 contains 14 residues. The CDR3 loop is CASSLIDRRTEAFF. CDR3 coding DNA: TGTGCCAGCAGCCTTATAGATCGGAGAACTGAAGCTTTCTTT.

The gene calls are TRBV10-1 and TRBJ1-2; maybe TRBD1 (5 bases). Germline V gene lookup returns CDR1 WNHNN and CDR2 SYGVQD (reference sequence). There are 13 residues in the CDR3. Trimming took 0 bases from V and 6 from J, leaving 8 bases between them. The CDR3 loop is CASSESVDNGYTF. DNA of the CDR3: TGCGCCAGCAGTGAGTCTGTGGACAATGGCTACACCTTC.

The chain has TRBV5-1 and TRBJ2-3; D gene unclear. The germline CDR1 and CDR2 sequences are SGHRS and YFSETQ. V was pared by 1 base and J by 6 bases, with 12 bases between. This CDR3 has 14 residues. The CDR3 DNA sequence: TGCGCCAGCAGCTTGTACGCAGGCGTCGATACGCAGTATTTT. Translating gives CASSLYAGVDTQYF. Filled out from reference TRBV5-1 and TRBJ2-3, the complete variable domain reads KAGVTQTPRYLIKTRGQQVTLSCSPISGHRSVSWYQQTPGQGLQFLFEYFSETQRNKGNFPGRFSGRQFSNSRSEMNVSTLELGDSALYLCASSLYAGVDTQYFGPGTRLTVL.

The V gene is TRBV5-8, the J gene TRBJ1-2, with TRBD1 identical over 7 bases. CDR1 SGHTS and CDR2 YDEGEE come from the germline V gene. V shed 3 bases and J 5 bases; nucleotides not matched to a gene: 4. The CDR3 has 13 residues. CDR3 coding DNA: TGTGCCAGCAGCTCGGACAGGCCGTATGGCTACACCTTC. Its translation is CASSSDRPYGYTF.

This CDR3 is CASSLGEDTQYF. The CDR3 DNA reads as TGTGCCAGCAGCTTAGGCGAGGATACGCAGTATTTT. The chain has TRBV11-3 and TRBJ2-3; no clear D gene. Germline values: CDR1 SGHNT, CDR2 YENEEA. The CDR3 is made up of 12 amino acids. V lost 1 base and J lost 6, with 5 bases in between.

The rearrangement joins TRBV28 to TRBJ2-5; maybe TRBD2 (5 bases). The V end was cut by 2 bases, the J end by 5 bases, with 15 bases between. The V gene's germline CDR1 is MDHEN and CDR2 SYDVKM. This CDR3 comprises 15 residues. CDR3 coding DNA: TGTGCCAGCAGTTTACTTCCGGGGATGGGGGAGACCCAGTACTTC. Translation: CASSLLPGMGETQYF.

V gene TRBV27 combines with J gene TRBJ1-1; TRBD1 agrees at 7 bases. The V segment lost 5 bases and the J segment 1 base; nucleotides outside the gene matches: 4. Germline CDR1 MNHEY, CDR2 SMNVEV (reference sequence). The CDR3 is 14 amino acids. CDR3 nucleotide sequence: TGTGCCAGCAGTCCGGGACAGCCGAACACTGAAGCTTTCTTT. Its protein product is CASSPGQPNTEAFF.

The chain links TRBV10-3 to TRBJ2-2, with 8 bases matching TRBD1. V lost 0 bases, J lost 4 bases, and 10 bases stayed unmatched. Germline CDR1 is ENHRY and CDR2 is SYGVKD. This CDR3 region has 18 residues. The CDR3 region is CAISESRAGQEGTGELFF. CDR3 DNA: TGTGCCATCAGTGAGTCGAGGGCGGGACAGGAGGGCACCGGGGAGCTGTTTTTT.